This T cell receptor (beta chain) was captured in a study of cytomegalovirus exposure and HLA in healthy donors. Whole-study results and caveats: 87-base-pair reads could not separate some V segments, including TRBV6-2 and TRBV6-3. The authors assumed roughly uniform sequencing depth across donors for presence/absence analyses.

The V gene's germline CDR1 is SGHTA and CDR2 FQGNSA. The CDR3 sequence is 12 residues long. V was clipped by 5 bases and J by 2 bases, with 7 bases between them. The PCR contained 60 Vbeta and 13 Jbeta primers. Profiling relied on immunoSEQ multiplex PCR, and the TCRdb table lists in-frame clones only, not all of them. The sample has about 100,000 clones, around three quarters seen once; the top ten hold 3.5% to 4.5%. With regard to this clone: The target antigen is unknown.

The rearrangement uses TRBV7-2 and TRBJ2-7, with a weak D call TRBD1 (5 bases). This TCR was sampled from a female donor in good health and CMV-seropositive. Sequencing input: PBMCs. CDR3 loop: CASSPRAYEQYF. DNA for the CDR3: TGTGCCAGCAGCCCCAGGGCCTACGAGCAGTACTTC.